This T cell receptor beta chain originates from a study of blood T cell repertoires in COVID-19. The wider study: COVID-19 samples from acute and convalescent phases originated in the United States, Italy and Spain. Nucleic acid was either cDNA or gDNA, and it came from T cells, B-cell-depleted T cells, or PBMCs.

The J segment lost 5 bases and the V segment lost 4 bases, leaving 1 base of the junction unmatched. Germline-derived CDR1 and CDR2 are SGHRS and YFSETQ. CDR3 size: 13 residues. Methods used by the authors: It was from reference gene primer amplification that nucleated cell counts were estimated. Repertoires were generated with immunoSEQ multiplex PCR, while TCRdb's copy carries only in-frame clones and drops some. V, J and clone size reflect that table, while D and trimming were determined from the DNA. The repertoire has 95,000 to 150,000 clones, about nine tenths of them found once; the top ten carry about 4.5%.

This chain uses TRBV5-1 with TRBJ2-1, with 9 bases aligning to TRBD2. The source material was peripheral blood. The receptor's source is a man aged 35 to 55 with acute or convalescent COVID-19. CDR3 nucleotides: TGCGCCAGCAGCCCTAGCGGGAACAATGAGCAGTTCTTC. It codes for CASSPSGNNEQFF.